This T cell receptor beta chain is from a study of T cell repertoires in cytomegalovirus infection. About the study: Shared public TCR beta signatures pointed to both CMV infection and a matching HLA type.

Findings and limits, study-wide: The ex vivo response was dominated by HLA-C-restricted CMV-specific TCR beta clonotypes. Accumulated public TCR beta family frequency recognized individuals carrying CMV together with the relevant HLA.

This clonotype was detected a few times. The antigen is not known. TCRdb analysed the reads with MiXCR anew, one entry per CDR3 protein. The data contain over 150,000 distinct CDR3 sequences, roughly a fifth of them singletons. Sequencing was performed on PBMCs. The sequence was collected from a human donor in good health (CMV status not recorded). Some clones in this sample may be carry-over from other donors' samples.

The CDR3 protein is CASSYDGTRSDTQYF. The CDR3 bases are TGTGCCAGCAGTTATGATGGGACCCGTTCAGATACGCAGTATTTT. The genes are TRBV6-2 or TRBV6-3 and TRBJ2-3; tentatively, D is TRBD1 or TRBD2 (5 bases each). Deletions cut 3 bases from V and 4 bases from J, with 14 bases between. The CDR3 has 15 amino acids. Germline lookup yields CDR1 MNHEY and CDR2 SVGEGT.